The present TCR beta chain was sequenced within a study of prognosis after radiotherapy for stage I lung cancer. Turning to the study itself: Every patient with non-small cell lung cancer was judged medically inoperable. Delivery of radiotherapy was by SBRT in 3 to 5 fractions at a biologically effective dose of at least 100 Gy. Distant metastases struck a few patients a median of roughly 7 months after radiotherapy; 15 showed no significant progression.

Germline CDR1 and CDR2: GTSNPN and SVGIG (reference sequence). The CDR3 is 12 residues long. The V gene lost 0 bases and the J gene lost 1 base, with 1 base spanning the gap. Two-round multiplex PCR on genomic DNA was the method by which TCR beta CDR3 was amplified. Round-one PCR had primers specific to each TRBV and TRBJ gene. TCRdb analysed the multiplex PCR reads with MiXCR anew, one entry per CDR3 protein. The table shows roughly 14,000 distinct CDR3 sequences, with about 55% occurring only once. Whole-study findings and limits: Post-treatment Shannon entropy following stereotactic body radiation therapy was lower among patients who developed distant metastases.

This clonotype appeared a few times. Its antigen remains unidentified. The chain combines TRBV30 with TRBJ1-5; no definite D call. The clonotype originates from a donor of 50 years or more with non-small cell lung cancer. Sequencing used PBMCs, obtained before or after stereotactic body radiation therapy (not recorded which). The DNA of the CDR3 is TGTGCCTGGAGTGTAAGCAATCAGCCCCAGCATTTT. Its translation is CAWSVSNQPQHF.